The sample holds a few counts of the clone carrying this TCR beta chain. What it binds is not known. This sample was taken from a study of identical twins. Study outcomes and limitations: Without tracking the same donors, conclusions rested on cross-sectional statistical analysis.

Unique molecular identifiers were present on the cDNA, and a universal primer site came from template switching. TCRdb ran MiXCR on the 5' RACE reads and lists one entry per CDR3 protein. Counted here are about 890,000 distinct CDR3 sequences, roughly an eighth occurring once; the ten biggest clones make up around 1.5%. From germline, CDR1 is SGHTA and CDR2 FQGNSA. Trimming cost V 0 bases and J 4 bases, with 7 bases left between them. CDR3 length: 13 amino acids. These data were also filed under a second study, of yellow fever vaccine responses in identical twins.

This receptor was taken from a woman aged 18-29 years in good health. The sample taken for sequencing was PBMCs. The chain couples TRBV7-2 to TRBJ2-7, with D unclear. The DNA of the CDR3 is TGTGCCAGCAGCTTAGCAAACATGTACGAGCAGTACTTC. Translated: CASSLANMYEQYF.